This T cell receptor (beta chain) came from a study of T cell clonotyping in hematopoietic cell transplantation. Clones were read by immunoSEQ multiplex PCR, and TCRdb kept only the in-frame ones, dropping some. In the table there are over 10,000 clones, approximately 51% of which are singletons. This clone is a singleton in its sample. Its specificity is not known. The J segment lost 7 bases and the V segment lost 6 bases, leaving 7 bases of the junction unmatched. CDR1 SQVTM and CDR2 ANQGSEA come from the germline V gene. There are 13 residues in the CDR3. Study-level results: Higher Inverse Simpson Index values in graft donor and pretransplant recipient predicted broader posttransplant TCR diversity. No sorting was done, leaving CD4 and CD8 contributions mixed.

The chain recombines TRBV29-1 with TRBJ2-1; 9 bases are shared with TRBD1. The TCR sequence derives from a man aged 50 to 59 in good health. Some clones in this sample may be carry-over from other donors' samples. Sequenced input: peripheral blood mononuclear cells. The CDR3 reads CSVQPTGGNEQFF. As DNA, the CDR3 is TGCAGCGTCCAACCGACAGGGGGTAATGAGCAGTTCTTC.